The 28 T cell receptor beta chains presented below share a single source sample, sequenced in a study of T cells expressing NK-cell markers. TCRdb reprocessed the 5' RACE reads, with one entry per CDR3 protein and no DNA. This listing includes 300,000 or so distinct CDR3 sequences. The sequenced sample was blood T cells: a sorted CD56 or NKG2C T cell subset, CD4+ or CD8+ T cells, or bulk PBMC T cells (not recorded which). These receptors all come from a woman aged 18 to 75 in good health.

This chain links TRBV24-1 with TRBJ2-5. The CDR3 sequence is 14 residues long. Germline V CDR1 and CDR2: KGHDR, SFDVKD. This chain's CDR3 is CATAARTNQETQYF.

The V and J genes are TRBV7-2 and TRBJ2-5. Germline values: CDR1 SGHTA, CDR2 FQGNSA. This CDR3 has 12 residues. The CDR3 reads CASSFVSETQYF.

The chain has TRBV28 and TRBJ2-7; TCRdb indicates TRBD2, and absent DNA this call remains unverified. The CDR3 loop spans 14 amino acids. Germline V gene lookup returns CDR1 MDHEN and CDR2 SYDVKM. This CDR3 reads CASASGDSSYEQYF.

The rearrangement links TRBV29-1 to TRBJ2-5; TCRdb picks TRBD1, but there is no DNA to check that call. From germline, CDR1 is SQVTM and CDR2 ANQGSEA. CDR3 length: 12 residues. The CDR3 loop reads CSVASGSETQYF.

The rearrangement joins TRBV19 to TRBJ2-2; the TCRdb call, TRBD1, lacks DNA for checking. The CDR3 runs to 15 residues. Germline V gene data show CDR1 as LNHDA and CDR2 as SQIVND (reference sequence). This CDR3 reads CASRDGTVNTGELFF.

The chain is built from TRBV6-5 and TRBJ2-1; TCRdb's D call of TRBD1 is untestable without DNA. Germline lookup yields CDR1 MNHEY and CDR2 SVGAGI. The CDR3 spans 12 residues. The CDR3 protein is CASSYRSGEQFF.

V is TRBV5-1 and J is TRBJ1-4. From germline, CDR1 is SGHRS and CDR2 YFSETQ. The CDR3 runs to 15 residues. The chain's CDR3 is CASSLEGMANEKLFF.

The rearrangement links TRBV20-1 to TRBJ1-6; TCRdb gives TRBD1 as the D gene, but with no DNA this cannot be confirmed. CDR3 length: 15 residues. Germline V gene sequence: CDR1 DFQATT, CDR2 SNEGSKA (reference sequence). The CDR3 is CSARAGETYNSPLHF.

This sequence joins TRBV5-1 and TRBJ2-6; no DNA is available, so the TRBD1 call from TCRdb remains unchecked. This CDR3 region has 16 residues. Per germline, CDR1 SGHRS and CDR2 YFSETQ. The chain's CDR3 is CASSLGPGEGANVLTF.

The J gene is TRBJ1-1, the V gene TRBV13; lacking DNA, the TRBD1 call made by TCRdb goes unchecked. Germline values: CDR1 PRHDT, CDR2 FYEKMQ (reference sequence). This CDR3 contains 15 residues. This chain's CDR3 is CASSRSRDARIGAFF.

The CDR3 reads CSAHQGLAGKDTQYF. This chain uses TRBV20-1 with TRBJ2-3; the D call from TCRdb, TRBD2, cannot be confirmed without DNA. The CDR3 has 15 amino acids. Germline V gene lookup returns CDR1 DFQATT and CDR2 SNEGSKA (reference sequence).

This rearrangement joins TRBV10-3 to TRBJ1-1. From germline, CDR1 is ENHRY and CDR2 SYGVKD. The CDR3 totals 12 residues. The CDR3 loop reads CAISEGNTEAFF.

The gene calls are TRBV6-2 or TRBV6-3 and TRBJ2-3; the D call of TRBD1 rests on TCRdb alone, since no DNA is present to check it. This CDR3 contains 13 residues. Germline V gene data show CDR1 as MNHEY and CDR2 as SVGEGT. CDR3 sequence: CASSSGQAGTQYF.

This chain uses TRBV5-4 with TRBJ1-2. CDR1 and CDR2 (germline): SGHNT, YYREEE (reference sequence). This CDR3 has 15 residues. CDR3 sequence: CASSLGARQAYGYTF.

The rearrangement links TRBV20-1 to TRBJ2-1; as DNA is missing, the TRBD1 call by TCRdb cannot be tested. The germline V gene has CDR1 DFQATT and CDR2 SNEGSKA (reference sequence). The CDR3 spans 15 residues. The CDR3 protein is CSARDNRVTYNEQFF.

The chain carries TRBV27 and TRBJ2-2; TCRdb designates TRBD2, a call that cannot be tested without DNA. The germline CDR1 and CDR2 sequences are MNHEY and SMNVEV (reference sequence). The CDR3 is 14 amino acids. The CDR3 spells CASSLVGLTGELFF.

This CDR3 reads CASSVGTANQETQYF. The chain joins TRBV9 to TRBJ2-5. Germline V CDR1 and CDR2: SGDLS, YYNGEE. CDR3 length: 15 amino acids.

CDR3 residues: CASSWTPARYSNQPQHF. The chain joins TRBV28 to TRBJ1-5; the TCRdb call, TRBD1, lacks DNA for checking. Germline V lookup: CDR1 MDHEN, CDR2 SYDVKM. The CDR3 consists of 17 residues.

CDR3 protein: CASSLSLGQPTYEQYF. The chain uses TRBV7-2 and TRBJ2-7; absent DNA, TCRdb's TRBD2 call cannot be checked. Germline lookup yields CDR1 SGHTA and CDR2 FQGNSA. The CDR3 extends over 16 amino acids.

This chain connects TRBV11-2 to TRBJ2-1; TCRdb indicates TRBD1, and absent DNA this call remains unverified. Germline CDR1 is SGHAT and CDR2 is FQNNGV. CDR3 length equals 16 residues. CDR3 residues: CASSLDQGGQANEQFF.

This chain uses TRBV5-1 with TRBJ2-3; TCRdb names TRBD2, which stays unverified in the absence of DNA. The CDR3 consists of 15 residues. Germline V lookup: CDR1 SGHRS, CDR2 YFSETQ. The CDR3 sequence: CASSGTSGRIDTQYF.

This sequence joins TRBV30 and TRBJ2-6. This CDR3 region has 19 residues. The germline V gene encodes CDR1 GTSNPN and CDR2 SVGIG (reference sequence). CDR3 sequence reads: CAWSVRGRQAFSGANVLTF.

The gene calls are TRBV4-3 and TRBJ2-5; TCRdb designates TRBD1, a call that cannot be tested without DNA. The germline V gene encodes CDR1 LGHNA and CDR2 YSLEER. The CDR3 loop spans 15 amino acids. This chain's CDR3 is CASSPGGTYQETQYF.

The J gene is TRBJ1-5, the V gene TRBV20-1; TCRdb proposes TRBD1, but this gene call is untestable without DNA. The CDR3 is 13 residues long. The germline CDR1 and CDR2 sequences are DFQATT and SNEGSKA (reference sequence). This chain's CDR3 is CSARGPLGGPQHF.

The chain combines TRBV7-9 with TRBJ1-1. Germline V lookup: CDR1 SEHNR, CDR2 FQNEAQ (reference sequence). The CDR3 spans 14 residues. CDR3 protein: CASSSTELWTEAFF.

The chain recombines TRBV25-1 with TRBJ2-1; the D call from TCRdb, TRBD1, cannot be confirmed without DNA. Germline CDR1 reads MGHDK; CDR2 reads SYGVNS. This CDR3 contains 15 residues. CDR3 loop: CASSEPGQGINEQFF.

The V and J genes are TRBV2 and TRBJ2-3; TCRdb returns TRBD2, unconfirmable since there is no DNA. Germline V gives CDR1 SNHLY, CDR2 FYNNEI. The CDR3 is 16 residues long. CDR3 protein: CASSDLTRRTTDTQYF.

The chain employs TRBV10-2 and TRBJ1-1; TCRdb's assignment of TRBD1 cannot be checked, as there is no DNA. This CDR3 contains 14 residues. In germline, CDR1 is WSHSY, CDR2 SAAADI. CDR3 amino acids: CASSESDLGGKAFF.